Listed below are T cell receptor beta chains from one sample, sequenced in a study of blood T cell repertoires in COVID-19. Libraries were prepared by immunoSEQ multiplex PCR; TCRdb keeps only in-frame clonotypes and omits some of them. The table has about 250,000 clones, around 84% seen once. Sequences were obtained from PBMCs or T cells enriched from blood (not recorded which). Receptor source: a man aged 35-49 years who had recovered from COVID-19. Each CDR3 is given with its conserved first and last residue. A D gene is named only where the DNA matches it firmly. Only some rows state a clone size, as once, few, many or a class for expanded clones.

V: TRBV4-1
D: .
J: TRBJ2-7
size: .
CDR3: CASSQPTGGTYEQYF
DNA: TGCGCCAGCAGCCAGCCAACCGGGGGAACCTACGAGCAGTACTTC

V: TRBV7-8
D: TRBD2
J: TRBJ2-7
size: .
CDR3: CASSLGLAGGEQYF
DNA: TGTGCCAGCAGCTTGGGACTAGCGGGAGGCGAGCAGTACTTC

V: TRBV7-7
D: .
J: TRBJ2-5
size: .
CDR3: CASSKMGPAGSETQYF
DNA: TGTGCCAGCAGTAAAATGGGCCCGGCGGGCTCTGAGACCCAGTACTTC

V: TRBV29-1
D: TRBD2
J: TRBJ2-3
size: .
CDR3: CSVAGGNSGREADTQYF
DNA: TGCAGCGTCGCCGGGGGAAATAGCGGGAGGGAAGCAGATACGCAGTATTTT

V: TRBV3-1/TRBV3-2
D: TRBD1
J: TRBJ1-6
size: .
CDR3: CASSQEVRGLSPLHF
DNA: TGTGCCAGCAGCCAAGAAGTCAGGGGGCTTTCACCCCTCCACTTT

V: TRBV30
D: .
J: TRBJ2-7
size: medium-sized
CDR3: CAWSVGALGQYF
DNA: TGTGCCTGGAGTGTAGGGGCCCTGGGGCAGTACTTC

V: TRBV5-1
D: TRBD1
J: TRBJ1-4
size: .
CDR3: CASSPGQATNEKLFF
DNA: TGCGCCAGCAGCCCGGGACAGGCAACTAATGAAAAACTGTTTTTT

V: TRBV6-5
D: .
J: TRBJ1-2
size: .
CDR3: CASSYSGQPGGYTF
DNA: TGTGCCAGCAGTTACTCTGGGCAGCCGGGGGGCTACACCTTC

V: TRBV13
D: .
J: TRBJ2-1
size: once
CDR3: CASRMGEESNEQFF
DNA: TGTGCCAGCAGAATGGGAGAGGAGTCCAATGAGCAGTTCTTC

V: TRBV29-1
D: .
J: TRBJ1-1
size: .
CDR3: CSVEVGGKNTEAFF
DNA: TGCAGCGTTGAAGTTGGCGGGAAGAACACTGAAGCTTTCTTT

V: TRBV7-2
D: .
J: TRBJ1-5
size: few
CDR3: CASSLQPLTQPQHF
DNA: TGTGCCAGCAGCTTACAACCTCTAACTCAGCCCCAGCATTTT

V: TRBV28
D: .
J: TRBJ1-2
size: .
CDR3: CASFTQNYGYTF
DNA: TGTGCCAGCTTTACCCAGAACTATGGCTACACCTTC

V: TRBV6-4
D: .
J: TRBJ1-4
size: .
CDR3: CASSDQGREKLFF
DNA: TGTGCCAGCAGTGACCAGGGCCGCGAAAAACTGTTTTTT

V: TRBV10-3
D: .
J: TRBJ2-7
size: .
CDR3: CAISESTRPYEQYF
DNA: TGTGCCATCAGTGAGTCGACAAGACCCTACGAGCAGTACTTC

V: TRBV19
D: .
J: TRBJ1-1
size: .
CDR3: CASSIFGNTEAFF
DNA: TGTGCCAGTAGTATTTTCGGTAACACTGAAGCTTTCTTT

V: TRBV4-1
D: TRBD2
J: TRBJ2-5
size: .
CDR3: CASSQVPSGGLGETQYF
DNA: TGCGCCAGCAGCCAAGTGCCTAGCGGGGGCTTGGGGGAGACCCAGTACTTC

V: TRBV5-4
D: .
J: TRBJ2-7
size: .
CDR3: CASSLDSWEMEQYF
DNA: TGTGCCAGCAGCTTGGACAGTTGGGAGATGGAGCAGTACTTC

V: TRBV19
D: .
J: TRBJ2-6
size: .
CDR3: CASSIKVRAPFYSGANVLTF
DNA: TGTGCCAGTAGTATTAAGGTCAGGGCCCCCTTCTACTCTGGGGCCAACGTCCTGACTTTC

V: TRBV5-1
D: .
J: TRBJ2-1
size: .
CDR3: CASSDPTGSSYNEQFF
DNA: TGCGCCAGCAGCGATCCAACCGGGAGCTCCTACAATGAGCAGTTCTTC

V: TRBV19
D: TRBD1
J: TRBJ1-2
size: .
CDR3: CASSVATGSGYTF
DNA: TGTGCCAGTAGTGTCGCGACAGGGTCGGGCTACACCTTC

V: TRBV19
D: TRBD1
J: TRBJ2-7
size: few
CDR3: CASRLSGTVSYEQYF
DNA: TGTGCCAGTAGGCTTTCCGGGACAGTGTCCTACGAGCAGTACTTC

V: TRBV7-8
D: .
J: TRBJ2-3
size: .
CDR3: CASRRDFSTDTQYF
DNA: TGTGCCAGCCGCCGGGACTTTAGCACAGATACGCAGTATTTT

V: TRBV4-1
D: .
J: TRBJ2-2
size: few
CDR3: CASSRLYGGHDTGELFF
DNA: TGCGCCAGCAGCCGGCTTTACGGGGGGCACGACACCGGGGAGCTGTTTTTT

V: TRBV3-1/TRBV3-2
D: .
J: TRBJ1-1
size: once
CDR3: CASSQDLLSGAFF
DNA: TGTGCCAGCAGCCAAGATCTCCTCTCGGGGGCTTTCTTT

V: TRBV7-9
D: TRBD1
J: TRBJ2-7
size: .
CDR3: CASSLAGTGTDEQYF
DNA: TGTGCCAGCAGCTTAGCCGGGACAGGGACTGACGAGCAGTACTTC

V: TRBV30
D: TRBD1
J: TRBJ1-5
size: .
CDR3: CASRTGPNQPQHF
DNA: TGTGCCTCTAGGACAGGTCCTAATCAGCCCCAGCATTTT

V: TRBV2
D: .
J: TRBJ1-3
size: .
CDR3: CASSSGTSGNTIYF
DNA: TGTGCCAGCAGTAGCGGGACCTCTGGAAACACCATATATTTT

V: TRBV11-2
D: .
J: TRBJ1-4
size: few
CDR3: CASSLLQGGEKLFF
DNA: TGTGCCAGCAGCCTCTTACAGGGTGGTGAAAAACTGTTTTTT

V: TRBV7-2
D: TRBD1
J: TRBJ2-5
size: .
CDR3: CASSMLQGAVETQYF
DNA: TGTGCCAGCAGCATGCTCCAGGGGGCCGTCGAGACCCAGTACTTC

V: TRBV7-9
D: TRBD1
J: TRBJ1-4
size: .
CDR3: CASSSGTGVEKLFF
DNA: TGTGCCAGCAGTTCCGGGACAGGGGTAGAAAAACTGTTTTTT

V: TRBV25-1
D: TRBD1
J: TRBJ1-5
size: .
CDR3: CASSPGTDNQPQHF
DNA: TGTGCCAGCAGCCCCGGGACAGACAATCAGCCCCAGCATTTT

V: TRBV5-1
D: TRBD1
J: TRBJ1-2
size: .
CDR3: CASSAAFNRGQGYTF
DNA: TGCGCCAGCAGCGCAGCCTTTAACAGGGGGCAGGGCTACACCTTC

V: TRBV29-1
D: .
J: TRBJ1-3
size: many
CDR3: CSGQDSSGNTIYF
DNA: TGCAGCGGCCAGGACAGCTCTGGAAACACCATATATTTT

V: TRBV7-2
D: .
J: TRBJ1-3
size: .
CDR3: CASSFSPSSGNTIYF
DNA: TGTGCCAGCAGCTTTTCCCCCTCCTCTGGAAACACCATATATTTT

V: TRBV30
D: .
J: TRBJ2-3
size: once
CDR3: CAWSTKTVPMADTQYF
DNA: TGTGCCTGGAGTACCAAGACAGTTCCGATGGCAGATACGCAGTATTTT

V: TRBV18
D: TRBD1
J: TRBJ1-5
size: .
CDR3: CASSDTGDQPQHF
DNA: TGTGCCAGCTCAGATACAGGGGACCAGCCCCAGCATTTT

V: TRBV19
D: .
J: TRBJ2-6
size: .
CDR3: CASSNYRASGANVLTF
DNA: TGTGCCAGTAGTAACTACAGGGCGTCTGGGGCCAACGTCCTGACTTTC

V: TRBV18
D: .
J: TRBJ1-1
size: .
CDR3: CASSLQSSGPAEAFF
DNA: TGTGCCAGCTCACTCCAATCGTCAGGGCCCGCTGAAGCTTTCTTT

V: TRBV29-1
D: .
J: TRBJ1-2
size: few
CDR3: CSVEQNGYTF
DNA: TGCAGCGTGGAACAGAATGGCTACACCTTC

V: TRBV19
D: .
J: TRBJ1-1
size: .
CDR3: CASSKGRARWNTEAFF
DNA: TGTGCCAGTAGTAAGGGGAGGGCAAGGTGGAACACTGAAGCTTTCTTT

V: TRBV2
D: TRBD1
J: TRBJ1-5
size: .
CDR3: CASSERVTGGGNQPQHF
DNA: TGTGCCAGCAGTGAGCGTGTGACAGGGGGCGGCAATCAGCCCCAGCATTTT

V: TRBV27
D: .
J: TRBJ2-7
size: .
CDR3: CASSLNRDIFGQYF
DNA: TGTGCCAGCAGTTTAAACAGGGACATTTTTGGGCAGTACTTC

V: TRBV2
D: .
J: TRBJ2-3
size: .
CDR3: CASREAGQRGGDTQYF
DNA: TGTGCCAGCAGGGAGGCGGGACAGCGAGGAGGTGATACGCAGTATTTT

V: TRBV30
D: .
J: TRBJ1-5
size: .
CDR3: CAWTSGQFYSNQPQHF
DNA: TGTGCCTGGACCTCCGGACAGTTCTATAGCAATCAGCCCCAGCATTTT

V: TRBV18
D: TRBD1
J: TRBJ1-5
size: .
CDR3: CASSPGQGNGPQHF
DNA: TGTGCCAGCTCACCGGGACAGGGGAATGGACCCCAGCATTTT

V: TRBV19
D: TRBD2
J: TRBJ2-1
size: .
CDR3: CASTSAGTSGDDEQFF
DNA: TGTGCCAGTACCAGCGCCGGGACTAGCGGGGACGATGAGCAGTTCTTC

V: TRBV7-9
D: TRBD2
J: TRBJ2-7
size: .
CDR3: CASSWTREGEQYF
DNA: TGTGCCAGCAGCTGGACTAGAGAAGGCGAGCAGTACTTC

V: TRBV2
D: TRBD1
J: TRBJ1-2
size: .
CDR3: CATSGQGASGYTF
DNA: TGTGCCACCTCGGGACAGGGGGCCTCTGGCTACACCTTC

V: TRBV4-2
D: .
J: TRBJ2-1
size: .
CDR3: CASSQVSVYNEQFF
DNA: TGTGCCAGCAGCCAAGTGAGTGTTTACAATGAGCAGTTCTTC

V: TRBV18
D: TRBD1
J: TRBJ2-1
size: .
CDR3: CASSQDTGTERLFGFKGQFF
DNA: TGTGCCAGCTCACAGGATACCGGGACAGAGCGTCTTTTCGGCTTTAAAGGGCAGTTCTTC

V: TRBV3-1/TRBV3-2
D: .
J: TRBJ1-1
size: .
CDR3: CASSHGGLTAFF
DNA: TGTGCCAGCAGCCATGGGGGCTTGACAGCTTTCTTT

V: TRBV5-8
D: .
J: TRBJ1-1
size: .
CDR3: CASSGRTASHTEAFF
DNA: TGTGCCAGCAGCGGTCGGACAGCCTCCCACACTGAAGCTTTCTTT

V: TRBV6-5
D: TRBD2
J: TRBJ2-7
size: .
CDR3: CASSYSLAGTGYEQYF
DNA: TGTGCCAGCAGTTACTCCTTAGCGGGAACTGGCTACGAGCAGTACTTC

V: TRBV19
D: .
J: TRBJ1-2
size: once
CDR3: CASSNQDGHNYGYTF
DNA: TGTGCCAGTAGTAATCAGGACGGACATAACTATGGCTACACCTTC

V: TRBV29-1
D: .
J: TRBJ1-1
size: .
CDR3: CSVGGEGTEAFF
DNA: TGCAGCGTTGGCGGGGAGGGTACTGAAGCTTTCTTT

V: TRBV12-3/TRBV12-4
D: .
J: TRBJ2-7
size: .
CDR3: CASSFTASEQYF
DNA: TGTGCCAGCAGTTTCACTGCATCCGAGCAGTACTTC

V: TRBV1
D: .
J: TRBJ1-5
size: .
CDR3: CTSSQDLQVLYSNQPQHF
DNA: TGCACCAGCAGCCAAGATCTTCAGGTTTTGTATAGCAATCAGCCCCAGCATTTT

V: TRBV9
D: TRBD1
J: TRBJ2-7
size: few
CDR3: CASSGGQGHRYEQYF
DNA: TGTGCCAGCAGCGGTGGACAGGGGCATCGATACGAGCAGTACTTC

V: TRBV6-2/TRBV6-3
D: TRBD2
J: TRBJ2-2
size: .
CDR3: CASSYHLGLAAGRGELFF
DNA: TGTGCCAGCAGTTACCACCTAGGACTAGCGGCGGGACGCGGGGAGCTGTTTTTT